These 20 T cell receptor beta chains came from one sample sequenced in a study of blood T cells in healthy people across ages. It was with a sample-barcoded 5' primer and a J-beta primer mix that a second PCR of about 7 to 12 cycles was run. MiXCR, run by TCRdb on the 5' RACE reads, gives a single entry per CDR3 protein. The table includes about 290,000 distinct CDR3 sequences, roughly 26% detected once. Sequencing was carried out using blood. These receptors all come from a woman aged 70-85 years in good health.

The CDR3, as DNA: TGTGCCAGCAGCTTTGGACAAAGAGGGACCACTGAAGCTTTCTTT. Residues: CASSFGQRGTTEAFF. This rearrangement joins TRBV7-3 to TRBJ1-1; a possible D gene is TRBD1 (5 bases). The CDR3 totals 15 residues. Looked up from germline, CDR1 is SGHTA and CDR2 is FQGTGA. V lost 3 bases to trimming and J lost 4 bases, with 15 bases between them.

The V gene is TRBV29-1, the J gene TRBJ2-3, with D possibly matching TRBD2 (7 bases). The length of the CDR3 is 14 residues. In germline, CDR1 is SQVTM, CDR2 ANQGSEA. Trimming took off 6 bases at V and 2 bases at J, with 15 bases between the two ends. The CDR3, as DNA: TGCAGCGTACAGGGACTATGGTTCACAGATACGCAGTATTTT. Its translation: CSVQGLWFTDTQYF.

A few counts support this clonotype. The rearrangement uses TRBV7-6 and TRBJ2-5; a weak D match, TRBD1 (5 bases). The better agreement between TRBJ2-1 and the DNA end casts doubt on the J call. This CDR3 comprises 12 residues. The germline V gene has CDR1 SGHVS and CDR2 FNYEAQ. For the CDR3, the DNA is TGTGCCAGCAGCTCCTCGACAGTGGAGCAGTTCTTC. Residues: CASSSSTVEQFF.

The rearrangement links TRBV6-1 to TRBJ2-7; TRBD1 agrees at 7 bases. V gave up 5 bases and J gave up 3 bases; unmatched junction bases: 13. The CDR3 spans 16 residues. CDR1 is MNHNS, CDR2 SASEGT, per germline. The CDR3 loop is CASSTTYRGMDYEQYF. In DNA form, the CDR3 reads TGTGCCAGCAGTACAACTTACAGGGGTATGGACTACGAGCAGTACTTC.

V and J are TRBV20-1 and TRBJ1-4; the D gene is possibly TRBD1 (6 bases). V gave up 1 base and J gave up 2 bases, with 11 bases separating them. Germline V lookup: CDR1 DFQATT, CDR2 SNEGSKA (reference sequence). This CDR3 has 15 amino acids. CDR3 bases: TGCAGTGCTAGAGCGTCGACAGGTACTAATGAAAAACTGTTTTTT. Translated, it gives CSARASTGTNEKLFF.

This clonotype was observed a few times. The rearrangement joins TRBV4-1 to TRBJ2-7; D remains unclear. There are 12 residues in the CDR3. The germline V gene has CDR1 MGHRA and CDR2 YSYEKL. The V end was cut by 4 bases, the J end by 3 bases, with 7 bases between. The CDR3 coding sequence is TGCGCCAGCAGCCCTGACTTCTACGAGCAGTACTTC. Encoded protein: CASSPDFYEQYF.

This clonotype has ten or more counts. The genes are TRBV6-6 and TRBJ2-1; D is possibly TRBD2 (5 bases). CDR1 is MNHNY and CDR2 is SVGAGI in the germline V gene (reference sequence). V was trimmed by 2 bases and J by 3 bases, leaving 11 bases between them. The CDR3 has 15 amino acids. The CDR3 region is CASSYDSVNYNEQFF. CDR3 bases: TGTGCCAGCAGTTACGATAGCGTGAACTACAATGAGCAGTTCTTC.

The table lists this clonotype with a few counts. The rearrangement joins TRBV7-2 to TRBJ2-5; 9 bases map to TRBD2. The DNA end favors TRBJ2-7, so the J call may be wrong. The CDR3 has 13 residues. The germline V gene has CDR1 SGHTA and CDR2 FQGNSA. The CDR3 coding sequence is TGTGCCAGCAGCTTTAGCGGGAGAAGCGAGCAGTACTTC. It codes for CASSFSGRSEQYF.

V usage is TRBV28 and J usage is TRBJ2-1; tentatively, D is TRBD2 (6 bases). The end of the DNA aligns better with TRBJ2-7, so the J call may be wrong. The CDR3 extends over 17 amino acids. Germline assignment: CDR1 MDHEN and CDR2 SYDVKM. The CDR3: CASSLAPPWGVSYEQYF. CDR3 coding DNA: TGTGCCAGCAGTTTAGCTCCGCCGTGGGGGGTCTCCTACGAGCAGTACTTC.

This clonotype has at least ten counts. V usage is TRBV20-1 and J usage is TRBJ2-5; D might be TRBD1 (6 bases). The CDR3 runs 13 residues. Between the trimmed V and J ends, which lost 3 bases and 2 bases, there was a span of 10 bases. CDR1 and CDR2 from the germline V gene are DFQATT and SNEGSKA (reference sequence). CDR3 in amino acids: CSASQTGQETQYF. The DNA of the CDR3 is TGCAGTGCTAGTCAGACAGGACAAGAGACCCAGTACTTC.

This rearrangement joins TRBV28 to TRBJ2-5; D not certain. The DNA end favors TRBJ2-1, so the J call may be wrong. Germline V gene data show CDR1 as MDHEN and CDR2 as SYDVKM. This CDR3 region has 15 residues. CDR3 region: CASSFWSGGEDEQFF. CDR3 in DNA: TGTGCCAGCAGTTTTTGGTCGGGCGGAGAGGATGAGCAGTTCTTC.

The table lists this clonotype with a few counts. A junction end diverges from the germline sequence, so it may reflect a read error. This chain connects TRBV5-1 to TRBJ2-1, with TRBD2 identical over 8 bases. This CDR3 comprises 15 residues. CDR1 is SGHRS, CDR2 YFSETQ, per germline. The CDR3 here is CASSLSLAGYNGQFF. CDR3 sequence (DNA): TGCGCCAGCAGCTTATCCCTAGCGGGCTACAATGGGCAGTTCTTC.

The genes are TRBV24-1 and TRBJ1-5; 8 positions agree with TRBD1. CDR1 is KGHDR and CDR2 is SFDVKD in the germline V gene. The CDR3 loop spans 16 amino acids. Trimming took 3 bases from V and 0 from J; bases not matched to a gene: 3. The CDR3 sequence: CATSDRTGSSNQPQHF. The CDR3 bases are TGTGCCACCAGTGATCGGACAGGGAGTAGCAATCAGCCCCAGCATTTT.

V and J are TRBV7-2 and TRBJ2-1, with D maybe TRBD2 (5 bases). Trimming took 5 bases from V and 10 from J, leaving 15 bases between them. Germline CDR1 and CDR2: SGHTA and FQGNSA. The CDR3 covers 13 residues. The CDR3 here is CASSPKVRGEQFF. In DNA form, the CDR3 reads TGTGCCAGCAGCCCCAAAGTTCGAGGGGAGCAGTTCTTC.

The CDR3 spells CSAKLAKNIQYF. The CDR3 bases are TGCAGTGCCAAGTTAGCCAAAAACATTCAGTACTTC. The V call is TRBV20-1, the J call TRBJ2-4; no clear D. In germline, CDR1 is DFQATT, CDR2 SNEGSKA (reference sequence). V dropped 6 bases and J dropped 0 bases, with 6 bases sitting between them. There are 12 residues in the CDR3.

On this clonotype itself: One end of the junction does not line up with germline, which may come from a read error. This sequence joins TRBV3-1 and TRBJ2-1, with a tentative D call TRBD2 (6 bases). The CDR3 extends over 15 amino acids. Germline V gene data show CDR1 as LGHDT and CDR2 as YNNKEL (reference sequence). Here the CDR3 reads CASGQFAGPNYEQFF. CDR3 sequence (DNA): TGTGCCAGCGGCCAGTTTGCGGGACCAAACTATGAGCAGTTCTTC.

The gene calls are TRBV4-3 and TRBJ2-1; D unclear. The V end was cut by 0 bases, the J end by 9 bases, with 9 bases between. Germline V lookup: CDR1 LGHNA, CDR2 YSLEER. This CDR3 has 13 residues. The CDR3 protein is CASSQEPGSEQFF. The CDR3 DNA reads TGCGCCAGCAGCCAAGAGCCGGGTAGTGAGCAGTTCTTC.

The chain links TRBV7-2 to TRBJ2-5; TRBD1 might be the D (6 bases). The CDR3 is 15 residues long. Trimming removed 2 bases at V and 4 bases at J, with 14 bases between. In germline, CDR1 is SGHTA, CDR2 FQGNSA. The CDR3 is CASSLIWDNRETQYF. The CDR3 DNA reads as TGTGCCAGCAGCTTAATCTGGGACAATCGAGAGACCCAGTACTTC.

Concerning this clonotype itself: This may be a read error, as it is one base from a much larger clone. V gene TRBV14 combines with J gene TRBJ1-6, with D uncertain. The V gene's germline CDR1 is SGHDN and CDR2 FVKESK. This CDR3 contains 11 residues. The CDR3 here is CASNQGSPLHF. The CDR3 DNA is TGTGCCAGCAACCAAGGTTCACCCCTCCACTTT.

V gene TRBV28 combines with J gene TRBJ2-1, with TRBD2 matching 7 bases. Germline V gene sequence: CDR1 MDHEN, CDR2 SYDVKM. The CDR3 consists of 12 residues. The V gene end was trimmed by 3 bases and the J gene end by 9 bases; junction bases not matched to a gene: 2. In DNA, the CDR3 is TGTGCCAGCAGTTTTCTAGCGGCTGAGCAGTTCTTC. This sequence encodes CASSFLAAEQFF.